One and the same sample provided the 6 T cell receptor beta chains below, sequenced in a study of blood T cell repertoires in COVID-19. TCRdb keeps only in-frame clones here, not all; method: immunoSEQ multiplex PCR. The table shows 130,000 or so clones, with less than 85% occurring only once. What was sequenced was peripheral blood. These receptors originate from an elderly woman with acute or convalescent COVID-19.

CDR3 coding DNA: TGTGCCAGTAGGTCTTCACACGATCAGCCCCAGCATTTT. Its translation is CASRSSHDQPQHF. The V call is TRBV19, the J call TRBJ1-5, with unresolved D. V shed 6 bases and J shed 5 bases, with 11 bases lying between them. The CDR3 has 13 residues. Germline CDR1 is LNHDA and CDR2 is SQIVND (reference sequence).

This chain joins TRBV19 and TRBJ2-7; perhaps TRBD1 as D (6 bases). Trimming shortened V by 4 bases and J by 2 bases, and 15 bases separated the two germline ends. The CDR3 totals 15 residues. Germline CDR1 reads LNHDA; CDR2 reads SQIVND (reference sequence). The CDR3 DNA sequence: TGTGCCAGTAGTAACCTTAGTCCAGGGGCCTACGAGCAGTACTTC. It is translated as CASSNLSPGAYEQYF.

The V and J genes are TRBV15 and TRBJ1-3; D possibly corresponds to TRBD1 (6 bases). V was pared by 5 bases and J by 3 bases, with 17 bases between. CDR1 is LNHNV and CDR2 is YYDKDF in the germline V gene (reference sequence). CDR3 length equals 16 residues. The CDR3 nucleotides are TGTGCCACCAGCCCCGGGGGGGGGCTTTTTGGAAACACCATATATTTT. Translated: CATSPGGGLFGNTIYF.

This clone was seen a few times. This chain links TRBV5-1 with TRBJ1-5, with D possibly TRBD1 on 5 matching bases. V was pared by 2 bases and J by 7 bases, with 13 bases between. Germline-derived CDR1 and CDR2 are SGHRS and YFSETQ. The CDR3 covers 14 residues. CDR3 loop: CASSFGAGGQPQHF. The CDR3 DNA sequence: TGCGCCAGCAGCTTTGGGGCCGGCGGACAGCCCCAGCATTTT.

CDR3: CASSRETGMGTEAFF. CDR3 sequence (DNA): TGCGCCAGCAGCCGAGAGACAGGGATGGGCACTGAAGCTTTCTTT. The chain joins TRBV5-1 to TRBJ1-1; 7 positions agree with TRBD1. The CDR3 has 15 residues. Unmatched junction bases numbered 10, after V lost 4 bases and J lost 4 bases. The germline V gene has CDR1 SGHRS and CDR2 YFSETQ.

This clone has a handful of counts. V and J are TRBV6-5 and TRBJ1-2; 8 nucleotides align to TRBD1. The germline V gene has CDR1 MNHEY and CDR2 SVGAGI. The CDR3 covers 13 residues. The V and J ends lost 2 bases and 7 bases, in that order; junction bases with no gene match: 3. The CDR3 region has the DNA TGTGCCAGCAGTTACCAGGGGGCGGTTGGCTACACCTTC. Its protein is CASSYQGAVGYTF.